What follows are 17 T cell receptor beta chains derived from one specimen sequenced in a study of T cell responses to AZD1222 COVID-19 vaccine. Some clones are missing from TCRdb's copy, which holds only in-frame ones; the method was immunoSEQ multiplex PCR. Among over 100,000 clones, more than 65% were seen once, and the ten largest hold under 10%. This sample comprised peripheral blood, obtained on day 0 of AZD1222 vaccination. Every receptor here comes from an adult in good health.

This clone has more than one count but fewer than ten. The rearrangement joins TRBV29-1 to TRBJ1-3, with 7 bases lining up with TRBD1. Germline V CDR1 and CDR2: SQVTM, ANQGSEA. The V gene end was trimmed by 7 bases and the J gene end by 2 bases; junction bases not matched to a gene: 5. The CDR3 consists of 13 residues. CDR3 amino acids: CSAQGVAGNTIYF. The CDR3 nucleotides are TGCAGCGCCCAGGGGGTGGCTGGAAACACCATATATTTT.

The chain couples TRBV5-1 to TRBJ2-1; the match to TRBD2 covers 9 bases. V gave up 1 base and J gave up 3 bases; unmatched junction bases: 11. CDR1 and CDR2 from the germline V gene are SGHRS and YFSETQ. This CDR3 spans 18 amino acids. CDR3 DNA sequence: TGCGCCAGCAGCTTGTTTTCGCGGAGCGGGGGGTTCTACAATGAGCAGTTCTTC. Translated: CASSLFSRSGGFYNEQFF.

This chain uses TRBV19 with TRBJ2-6, with D unclear. CDR1 and CDR2 from the germline V gene are LNHDA and SQIVND (reference sequence). Trimming shortened V by 5 bases and J by 0 bases, and 14 bases separated the two germline ends. The CDR3 extends over 17 amino acids. For the CDR3, the DNA is TGTGCCAGTAGTGATCGGACGGCGAGCTCTGGGGCCAACGTCCTGACTTTC. It translates to CASSDRTASSGANVLTF.

The chain links TRBV5-1 to TRBJ1-1; D might be TRBD1 (6 bases). V gave up 4 bases and J gave up 8 bases, with 12 bases separating them. In germline, CDR1 is SGHRS, CDR2 YFSETQ. The CDR3 is made up of 12 amino acids. CDR3 sequence reads: CASSEPGTEAFF. The CDR3 DNA reads TGCGCCAGCAGCGAGCCTGGGACAGAAGCTTTCTTT.

The CDR3 DNA reads as TGTGCCAGCAGCCGGGGATGGGGACAGGGCATAGATACGCAGTATTTT. It is translated as CASSRGWGQGIDTQYF. This sequence joins TRBV27 and TRBJ2-3; 9 nucleotides match TRBD1. Germline V gives CDR1 MNHEY, CDR2 SMNVEV (reference sequence). The CDR3 consists of 16 residues. V shed 6 bases and J 5 bases; nucleotides not matched to a gene: 12.

The V and J genes are TRBV4-2 and TRBJ2-2; no reliable D call. Germline V CDR1 and CDR2: LGHNA, YNFKEQ. This CDR3 contains 15 residues. The V end was cut by 0 bases, the J end by 2 bases, with 7 bases between. The CDR3 DNA is TGTGCCAGCAGCCAAGATTGGGGAAACACCGGGGAGCTGTTTTTT. This encodes CASSQDWGNTGELFF.

The chain is built from TRBV5-4 and TRBJ1-3, with TRBD1 matching over 7 bases. The CDR3 totals 16 residues. Trimming at V came to 4 bases and at J to 2 bases, leaving 9 bases not matched to a gene. The germline V gene has CDR1 SGHNT and CDR2 YYREEE (reference sequence). The chain's CDR3 is CASSPQGVRAGNTIYF. For the CDR3, the DNA is TGTGCCAGCAGCCCCCAGGGGGTTAGAGCTGGAAACACCATATATTTT.

V is TRBV11-3 and J is TRBJ1-1; D not resolved. CDR3 size: 13 residues. CDR1 is SGHNT and CDR2 is YENEEA in the germline V gene. The V end lost 5 bases, the J end lost 3 bases, and 10 bases lay between the germline ends. For the CDR3, the DNA is TGTGCCAGCAGCAGATCCGTGGACACTGAAGCTTTCTTT. This sequence encodes CASSRSVDTEAFF.

The J gene is TRBJ1-2, the V gene TRBV4-2; no definite D call. The V gene's germline CDR1 is LGHNA and CDR2 YNFKEQ. V dropped 1 base and J dropped 0 bases, with 9 bases sitting between them. This CDR3 comprises 15 residues. The CDR3 protein is CASSQGGEANYGYTF. CDR3 in DNA: TGTGCCAGCAGCCAAGGAGGTGAAGCTAACTATGGCTACACCTTC.

The V and J genes are TRBV18 and TRBJ1-3; no clear D gene. V was pared by 2 bases and J by 4 bases, with 6 bases between. Germline assignment: CDR1 KGHSH and CDR2 LQKENI. The CDR3 is made up of 13 amino acids. This chain's CDR3 is CASSPNGGNTIYF. Here the CDR3 DNA reads TGTGCCAGCTCACCAAACGGCGGAAACACCATATATTTT.

The sample holds a few counts of this clone. The chain carries TRBV30 and TRBJ1-1; weak D call: TRBD1 (5 bases). With 0 bases removed from V and 0 bases from J, the gap between germline ends came to 11 bases. The CDR3 length is 15 residues. Germline loops: CDR1 GTSNPN, CDR2 SVGIG (reference sequence). CDR3 sequence reads: CAWSVPGCVNTEAFF. The CDR3 bases are TGTGCCTGGAGTGTACCAGGGTGCGTGAACACTGAAGCTTTCTTT.

DNA for the CDR3: TGTGCCAGCAGCCCAACGCCATACAGGGGGCGGGTGGCTTTCTTT. Amino acid sequence: CASSPTPYRGRVAFF. The J gene is TRBJ1-1, the V gene TRBV6-5; TRBD1 matches 9 bases. V shed 6 bases and J 11 bases; nucleotides not matched to a gene: 16. Germline V gene lookup returns CDR1 MNHEY and CDR2 SVGAGI. The CDR3 contains 15 residues.

The chain recombines TRBV13 with TRBJ2-1; TRBD2 is a possible D gene (5 bases). Trimming left V 5 bases short and J 5 bases short, with 10 bases between. Germline-derived CDR1 and CDR2 are PRHDT and FYEKMQ (reference sequence). This CDR3 has 13 amino acids. Here the CDR3 reads CASSLRGHNEQFF. The CDR3 DNA reads as TGTGCCAGCAGCCTTCGGGGTCACAATGAGCAGTTCTTC.

This clone showed up many times. This chain connects TRBV19 to TRBJ2-2, with 8 nucleotides matching TRBD1. V lost 5 bases, J lost 2 bases, and 7 bases stayed unmatched. CDR1 is LNHDA, CDR2 SQIVND, per germline (reference sequence). The CDR3 spans 16 residues. CDR3 loop: CASSWTGMPNTGELFF. The DNA of the CDR3 is TGTGCCAGTAGTTGGACAGGGATGCCAAACACCGGGGAGCTGTTTTTT.

The CDR3 loop is CASYKNTEAFF. CDR3 DNA: TGTGCCAGCTATAAGAACACTGAAGCTTTCTTT. The chain uses TRBV12-3 or TRBV12-4 and TRBJ1-1; no definite D call. V was clipped by 8 bases and J by 1 base, with 5 bases between them. The CDR3 is 11 residues long.

The chain recombines TRBV7-9 with TRBJ2-2; D is uncertain. The CDR3 has 11 residues. CDR1 is SEHNR and CDR2 is FQNEAQ in the germline V gene (reference sequence). Deletions cut 1 base from V and 15 bases from J, with 9 bases between. As DNA, the CDR3 is TGTGCCAGCAGCTTAGAAGATAAGTTGTTTTTT. This encodes CASSLEDKLFF.

This chain links TRBV28 with TRBJ1-4, with D maybe TRBD1 (5 bases). Trimming took 5 bases from V and 3 from J, leaving 10 bases between them. Germline values: CDR1 MDHEN, CDR2 SYDVKM. There are 14 residues in the CDR3. The CDR3 spells CASSLRGANEKLFF. The CDR3 bases are TGTGCCAGCAGTCTTCGGGGGGCTAATGAAAAACTGTTTTTT.